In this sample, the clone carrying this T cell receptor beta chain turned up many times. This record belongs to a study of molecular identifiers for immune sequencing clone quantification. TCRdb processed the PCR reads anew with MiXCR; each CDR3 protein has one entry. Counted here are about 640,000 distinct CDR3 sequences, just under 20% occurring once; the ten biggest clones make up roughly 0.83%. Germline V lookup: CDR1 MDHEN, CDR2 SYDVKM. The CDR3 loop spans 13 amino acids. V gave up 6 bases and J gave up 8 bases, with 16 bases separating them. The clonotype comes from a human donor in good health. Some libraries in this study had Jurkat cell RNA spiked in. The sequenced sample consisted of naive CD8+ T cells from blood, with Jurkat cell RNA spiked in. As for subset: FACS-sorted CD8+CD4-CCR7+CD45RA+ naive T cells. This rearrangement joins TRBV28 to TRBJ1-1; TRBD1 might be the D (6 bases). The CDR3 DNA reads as TGTGCCAGCAGCTCCGGGACAACCACCGAAGCTTTCTTT. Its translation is CASSSGTTTEAFF.